Included here is one T cell receptor beta chain sequence, with context. The entry originates in a study of cytomegalovirus exposure and HLA in healthy donors. The J segment lost 6 bases and the V segment lost 4 bases, leaving 0 bases of the junction unmatched. Germline lookup yields CDR1 SGHKS and CDR2 YYEKEE (reference sequence). The CDR3 has 11 amino acids. It was with 60 Vbeta and 13 Jbeta primers that the PCR ran. Produced via immunoSEQ multiplex PCR; TCRdb's table is partial and in-frame only. The data contain approximately 110,000 clones, around 80% of them singletons. Source material: PBMCs. The source is a woman aged 35 to 49 in good health and CMV-seronegative. The chain has TRBV5-5 and TRBJ2-7, with 8 positions matching TRBD1. CDR3 sequence reads: CASSGQGEQYF. For the CDR3, the DNA is TGTGCCAGCAGCGGACAGGGCGAGCAGTACTTC.